This TCR beta chain was retrieved from a study of brain T cells in children with intractable seizures. Of note for this clone: Additional DNA sequences in this sample encode the identical CDR3.

The CDR3 contains 13 residues. The V segment lost 5 bases and the J segment 8 bases; nucleotides outside the gene matches: 8. Germline CDR1 SGHAT, CDR2 FQNNGV. Indicated time point: blood from clinic visit 5 months post-surgery; TSC patient then seizure free. Only cases whose brain tissue showed the highest T cell transcript signatures were sequenced. Clones were sequenced by immunoSEQ multiplex PCR, and TCRdb holds only the in-frame ones, with some missing. Of 340,000 or so clones listed, over 90% are singletons. This receptor was identified in a boy less than two years old with tuberous sclerosis and intractable seizures. This chain joins TRBV11-2 and TRBJ1-2; 7 bases are shared with TRBD1. Source: peripheral blood, taken roughly 5 months after surgery. The CDR3: CASSPRQGDGYTF. Here the CDR3 DNA reads TGTGCCAGCAGCCCACGACAGGGTGACGGCTACACCTTC. The full variable domain, rest sourced from reference TRBV11-2 and TRBJ1-2, is EAGVAQSPRYKIIEKRQSVAFWCNPISGHATLYWYQQILGQGPKLLIQFQNNGVVDDSQLPKDRFSAERLKGVDSTLKIQPAKLEDSAVYLCASSPRQGDGYTFGSGTRLTVV.